This TCR beta chain was retrieved from a study of T cell responses to AZD1222 COVID-19 vaccine. Study findings and constraints: It should be noted that donors were predominantly white British and more often female, and clonal diversity was possibly underestimated. Vaccine-related CD4 TCRs covered spike, predominating at 160-218 and 743-854.

Note on this clone: Its antigen remains unknown.

There are 13 residues in the CDR3. J lost 9 bases, V lost 5 bases, and 6 bases had no gene match. Germline CDR1 and CDR2: SEHNR and FQNEAQ (reference sequence). The table came from immunoSEQ multiplex PCR; TCRdb's copy has only in-frame clones and leaves some out. Of some 190,000 clones detected, approximately 92% appear once; the ten largest clones hold 6.9%. The TCR sequence derives from an adult in good health. Sequences were derived from peripheral blood, sampled on day 0 of AZD1222 vaccination. The chain recombines TRBV7-9 with TRBJ2-7; 11 positions match TRBD2. The CDR3 reads CASSPGLAGLQYF. In nucleotides, the CDR3 is TGTGCCAGCAGCCCTGGACTAGCGGGCCTGCAGTACTTC.